Presented here are 3 T cell receptor beta chains from one specimen sequenced in a study of T cell repertoires in cytomegalovirus infection (dated by TCRdb to about 2019). For sequencing, an Illumina HiSeq 1500 was employed. TCRdb trimmed public reads at Q25 via fastp, called clones via MiXCR and kept in-frame beta chains. Duplicate CDR3 protein sequences are folded into a single record with the most common DNA and genes. Within this sample are nearly 700,000 distinct CDR3 sequences, with around a third of them counted one time only. Approximately 18% of the sample rests with the top ten. These TCRs are of unknown antigen specificity. Taken with the paper, the label for treatment or condition translates to: in vitro stimulation with specific CMV peptide epitopes to enrich CMV-specific T cells. Sequencing was performed on cultured PBMCs, taken from culture after CMV antigen stimulation. Receptors were obtained from a human donor in good health (CMV status not recorded). Some clones in this sample may be carry-over from other donors' samples.

This clonotype was detected a few times. V gene TRBV7-8 combines with J gene TRBJ2-7; 7 bases align to TRBD2. In germline, CDR1 is SGHVS, CDR2 FQNEAQ. The junction had 8 bases not matched to a gene; V was cut back by 2 bases and J by 4 bases. The CDR3 sequence is 15 residues long. CDR3 amino acids: CASSLTREVLYEQYF. CDR3 nucleotides: TGTGCCAGCAGCTTAACCCGGGAGGTCTTGTACGAGCAGTACTTC.

This chain links TRBV7-2 with TRBJ2-5; D gene ambiguous. This CDR3 has 14 residues. V was trimmed by 5 bases and J by 2 bases, leaving 12 bases between them. Germline V gene data show CDR1 as SGHTA and CDR2 as FQGNSA. The CDR3 sequence is CASSTWTTQETQYF. Written as DNA, the CDR3 is TGTGCCAGCAGCACCTGGACCACACAAGAGACCCAGTACTTC. Full variable domain (remainder filled in from reference TRBV7-2 and TRBJ2-5): GAGVSQSPSNKVTEKGKDVELRCDPISGHTALYWYRQSLGQGLEFLIYFQGNSAPDKSGLPSDRFSAERTGGSVSTLTIQRTQQEDSAVYLCASSTWTTQETQYFGPGTRLLVL.

The chain carries TRBV2 and TRBJ2-4; possible D gene TRBD1, 5 bases. Germline V gene sequence: CDR1 SNHLY, CDR2 FYNNEI. The V end lost 6 bases, the J end lost 2 bases, and 11 bases lay between the germline ends. The CDR3 length is 14 residues. The CDR3 DNA sequence: TGTGCCAGCAGATTGACAGTTTCCAAAAACATTCAGTACTTC. Its translation is CASRLTVSKNIQYF.